This T cell receptor beta chain comes out of a study of blood T cells in healthy people across ages. Germline CDR1 is SGDLS and CDR2 is YYNGEE. Unmatched junction bases numbered 9, after V lost 4 bases and J lost 3 bases. The CDR3 is made up of 16 amino acids. Study findings and constraints: Diversity estimated from one million T cells was considered an underestimate.

Comments on this clonotype: Its antigen is unidentified.

Alongside a J-beta primer mix, a sample-barcoded 5' primer served in a second PCR lasting roughly 6 to 11 cycles. TCRdb passed the 5' RACE reads through MiXCR, listing each CDR3 protein once. The data show over a million distinct CDR3 sequences, with around 39% seen just once and 7.9% held by the top ten. This TCR was sampled from a woman between 18 and 30 years old in good health. V is TRBV9 and J is TRBJ2-7, with 11 bases fitting TRBD2. The source material was blood. CDR3 DNA: TGTGCCAGCAGCCCCCCCAGGGGACTAGCGGACTACGAGCAGTACTTC. Protein: CASSPPRGLADYEQYF.